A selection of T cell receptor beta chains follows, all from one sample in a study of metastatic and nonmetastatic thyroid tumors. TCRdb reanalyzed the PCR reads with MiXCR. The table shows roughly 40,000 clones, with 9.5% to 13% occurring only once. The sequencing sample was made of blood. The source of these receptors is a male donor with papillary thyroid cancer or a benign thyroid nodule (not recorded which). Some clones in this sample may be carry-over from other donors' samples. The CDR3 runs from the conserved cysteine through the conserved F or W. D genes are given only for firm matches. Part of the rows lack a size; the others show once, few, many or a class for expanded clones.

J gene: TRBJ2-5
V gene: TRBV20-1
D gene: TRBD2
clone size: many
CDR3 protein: CSAKTSGAIQETQYF
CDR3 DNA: TGCAGTGCTAAGACTAGCGGGGCCATCCAAGAGACCCAGTACTTC

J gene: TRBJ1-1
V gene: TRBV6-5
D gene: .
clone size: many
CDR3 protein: CASSYSQGRGTEAFF
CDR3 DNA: TGTGCCAGCAGTTACTCTCAGGGCAGGGGCACTGAAGCTTTCTTT

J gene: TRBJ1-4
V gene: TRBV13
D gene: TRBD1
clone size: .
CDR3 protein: CASSGGDSQPGKLFF
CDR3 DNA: TGTGCCAGCAGCGGTGGGGACAGCCAACCTGGGAAACTGTTTTTT

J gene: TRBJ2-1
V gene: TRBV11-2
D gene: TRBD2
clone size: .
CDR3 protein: CASSLASGVNNEQFF
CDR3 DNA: TGTGCCAGCAGCCTCGCTAGCGGTGTGAACAATGAGCAGTTCTTC

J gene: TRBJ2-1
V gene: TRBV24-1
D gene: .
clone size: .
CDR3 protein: CATSDYMWAYNEQFF
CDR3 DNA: TGTGCCACCAGTGACTACATGTGGGCGTACAATGAGCAGTTCTTC

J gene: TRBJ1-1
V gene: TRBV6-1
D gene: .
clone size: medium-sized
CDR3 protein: CASFLSAGMNTEAFF
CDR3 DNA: TGTGCCAGCTTCTTATCAGCGGGGATGAACACTGAAGCTTTCTTT

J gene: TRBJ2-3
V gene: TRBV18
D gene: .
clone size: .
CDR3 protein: CASSQARGTDTQYF
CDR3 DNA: TGTGCCAGCTCACAGGCCAGGGGCACAGATACGCAGTATTTT

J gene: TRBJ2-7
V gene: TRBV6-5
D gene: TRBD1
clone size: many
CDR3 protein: CASSSVPGQGWPTGSYEQYF
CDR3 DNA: TGTGCCAGCAGTTCCGTCCCGGGACAGGGTTGGCCAACGGGGTCCTACGAGCAGTACTTC

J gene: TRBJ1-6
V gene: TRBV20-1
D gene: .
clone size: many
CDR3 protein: CSARSSGRMDNSPLHF
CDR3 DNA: TGCAGTGCTAGGTCGTCCGGACGGATGGATAATTCACCCCTCCACTTT

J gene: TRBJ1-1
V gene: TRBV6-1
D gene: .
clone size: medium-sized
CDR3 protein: CASNPTDTEAFF
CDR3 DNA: TGTGCCAGCAACCCCACGGACACTGAAGCTTTCTTT

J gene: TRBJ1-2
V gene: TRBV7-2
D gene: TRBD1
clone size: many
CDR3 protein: CASSLAGDSYYGYTF
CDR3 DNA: TGTGCCAGCAGCTTAGCTGGGGACAGCTACTATGGCTACACCTTC

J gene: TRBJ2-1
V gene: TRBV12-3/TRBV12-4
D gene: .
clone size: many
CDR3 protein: CASSPQPRRNEQFF
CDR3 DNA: TGTGCCAGCAGTCCCCAACCCCGCCGTAATGAGCAGTTCTTC

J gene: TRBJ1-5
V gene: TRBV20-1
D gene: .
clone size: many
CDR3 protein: CSAFSVRAQPQHF
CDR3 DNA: TGCAGTGCTTTTTCGGTCAGGGCCCAGCCCCAGCATTTT

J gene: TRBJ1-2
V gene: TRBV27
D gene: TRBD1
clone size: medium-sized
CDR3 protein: CASSPQGVHGYTF
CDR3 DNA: TGTGCCAGCAGTCCGCAGGGGGTCCATGGCTACACCTTC

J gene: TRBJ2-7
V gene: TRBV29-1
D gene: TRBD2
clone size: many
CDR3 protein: CSVLLGLAGVEQYF
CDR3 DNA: TGCAGCGTCCTCCTCGGACTAGCGGGAGTAGAGCAGTACTTC

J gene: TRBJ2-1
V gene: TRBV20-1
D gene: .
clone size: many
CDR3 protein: CSPGGHASSYNEQFF
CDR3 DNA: TGCAGTCCCGGGGGGCACGCGAGCTCCTACAATGAGCAGTTCTTC

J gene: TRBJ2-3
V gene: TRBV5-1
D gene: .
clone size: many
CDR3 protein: CASSLQGRDTQYF
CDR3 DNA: TGCGCCAGCAGCTTACAGGGGAGGGATACGCAGTATTTT

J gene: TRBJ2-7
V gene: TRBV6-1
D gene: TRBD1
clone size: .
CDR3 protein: CAMGDRVAEQYF
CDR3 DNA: TGTGCCATGGGAGACAGGGTGGCGGAGCAGTACTTC

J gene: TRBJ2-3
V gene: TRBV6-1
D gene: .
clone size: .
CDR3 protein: CASSEPLSTQYF
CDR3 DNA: TGTGCCAGCAGCGAACCCCTCTCTACGCAGTATTTT

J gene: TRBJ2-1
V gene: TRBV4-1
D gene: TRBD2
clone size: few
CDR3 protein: CASSQESGAGGNEQFF
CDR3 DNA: TGCGCCAGCAGCCAAGAATCTGGAGCGGGAGGGAATGAGCAGTTCTTC

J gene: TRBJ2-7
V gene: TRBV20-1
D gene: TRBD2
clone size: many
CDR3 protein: CSARWGGSPYEQYF
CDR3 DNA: TGCAGTGCTAGATGGGGGGGATCGCCTTACGAGCAGTACTTC

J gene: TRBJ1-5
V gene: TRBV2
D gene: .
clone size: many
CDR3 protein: CASSGDGYSNQPQHF
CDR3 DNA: TGTGCCAGCAGTGGGGACGGCTATAGCAATCAGCCCCAGCATTTT

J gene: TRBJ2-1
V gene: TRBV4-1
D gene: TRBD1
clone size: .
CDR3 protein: CASIQAPDRGGFGNEQFF
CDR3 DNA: TGCGCCAGCATCCAAGCCCCGGACAGGGGGGGCTTTGGGAATGAGCAGTTCTTC

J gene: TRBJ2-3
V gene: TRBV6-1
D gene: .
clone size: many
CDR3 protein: CAVQGTTDTQYF
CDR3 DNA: TGTGCCGTACAGGGCACCACAGATACGCAGTATTTT

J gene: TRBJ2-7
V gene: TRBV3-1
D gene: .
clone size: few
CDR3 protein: CASSQDWFGQSYEQYF
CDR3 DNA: TGTGCCAGCAGCCAAGATTGGTTTGGACAGTCCTACGAGCAGTACTTC

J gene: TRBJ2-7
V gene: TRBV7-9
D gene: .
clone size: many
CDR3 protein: CASSLIGLYEQYF
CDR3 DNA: TGTGCCAGCAGCTTAATTGGGTTATACGAGCAGTACTTC

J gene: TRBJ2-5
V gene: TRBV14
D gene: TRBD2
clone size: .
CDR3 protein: CASSPREAIKTQYF
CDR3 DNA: TGTGCCAGCAGCCCCCGGGAGGCCATAAAGACCCAGTACTTC

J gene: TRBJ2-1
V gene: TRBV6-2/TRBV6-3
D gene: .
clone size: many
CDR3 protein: CASRKSLSSYNEQFF
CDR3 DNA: TGTGCCAGCAGAAAAAGCCTGAGCTCCTACAATGAGCAGTTCTTC

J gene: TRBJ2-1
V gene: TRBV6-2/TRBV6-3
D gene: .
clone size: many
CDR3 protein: CASSYGGNEQFF
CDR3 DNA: TGTGCCAGCAGTTATGGGGGCAATGAGCAGTTCTTC

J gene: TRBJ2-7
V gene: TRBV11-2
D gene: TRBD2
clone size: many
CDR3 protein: CASRLVAGGIYEQYF
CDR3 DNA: TGTGCCAGCAGACTTGTGGCGGGAGGGATCTACGAGCAGTACTTC

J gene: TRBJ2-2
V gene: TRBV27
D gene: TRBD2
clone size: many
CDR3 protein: CASSSRGLAANTGELFF
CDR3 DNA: TGTGCCAGCAGTTCCCGAGGGCTAGCGGCGAACACCGGGGAGCTGTTTTTT

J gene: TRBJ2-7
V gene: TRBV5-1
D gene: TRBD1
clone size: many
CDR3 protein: CASSVGTGASYEQYF
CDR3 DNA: TGCGCCAGCAGCGTCGGGACAGGCGCTTCCTACGAGCAGTACTTC

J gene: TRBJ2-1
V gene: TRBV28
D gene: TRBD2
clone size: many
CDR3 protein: CASSTSSGRYYNEQFF
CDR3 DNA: TGTGCCAGCAGTACGTCTAGCGGGAGATACTACAATGAGCAGTTCTTC

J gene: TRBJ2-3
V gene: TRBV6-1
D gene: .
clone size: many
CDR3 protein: CASSERADHTDTQYF
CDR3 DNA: TGTGCCAGCAGTGAGAGGGCCGACCACACAGATACGCAGTATTTT

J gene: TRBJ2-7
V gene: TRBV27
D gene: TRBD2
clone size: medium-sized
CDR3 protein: CASSSEYGTSGAYEQYF
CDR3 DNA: TGTGCCAGCAGTTCAGAATACGGGACTAGCGGTGCCTACGAGCAGTACTTC

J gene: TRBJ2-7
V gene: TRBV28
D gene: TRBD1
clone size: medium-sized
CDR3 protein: CASSFGGQGYEQYF
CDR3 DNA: TGTGCCAGCAGTTTCGGGGGACAGGGATACGAGCAGTACTTC

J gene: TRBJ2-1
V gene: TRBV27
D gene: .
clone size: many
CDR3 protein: CASSSWSGPSLGHNEQFF
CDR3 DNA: TGTGCCAGCAGTTCCTGGTCGGGGCCCTCTCTAGGACACAATGAGCAGTTCTTC

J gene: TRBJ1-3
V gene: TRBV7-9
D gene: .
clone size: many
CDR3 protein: CASSLDWEGDTIYF
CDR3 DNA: TGTGCCAGCAGCCTGGACTGGGAGGGCGACACCATATATTTT

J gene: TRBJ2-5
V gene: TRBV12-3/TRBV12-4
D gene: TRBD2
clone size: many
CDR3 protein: CASSLLAGETQYF
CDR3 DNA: TGTGCCAGCAGTTTGCTAGCGGGGGAGACCCAGTACTTC